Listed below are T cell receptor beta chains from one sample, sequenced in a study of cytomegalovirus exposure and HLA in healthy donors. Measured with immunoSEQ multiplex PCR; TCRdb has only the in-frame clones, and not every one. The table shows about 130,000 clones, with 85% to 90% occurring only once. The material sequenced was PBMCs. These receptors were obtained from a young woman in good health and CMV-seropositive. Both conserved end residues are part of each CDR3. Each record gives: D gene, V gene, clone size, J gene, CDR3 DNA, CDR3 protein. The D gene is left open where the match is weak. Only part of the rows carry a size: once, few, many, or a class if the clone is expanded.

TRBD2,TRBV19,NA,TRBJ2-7,TGTGCCAGTAAGGCGGGAGTAGGTGGGTCCTACGAGCAGTACTTC,CASKAGVGGSYEQYF
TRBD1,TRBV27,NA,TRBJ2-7,TGTGCCAGCAGGACAGGGGGCGACGAGCAGTACTTC,CASRTGGDEQYF
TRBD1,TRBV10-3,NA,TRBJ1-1,TGTGCCATTTCCGGGACAGGGGGCACTGAAGCTTTCTTT,CAISGTGGTEAFF
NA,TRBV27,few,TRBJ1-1,TGTGCCAGCAGCCCCCCGCCGCTAGGGGGCACTGAAGCTTTCTTT,CASSPPPLGGTEAFF
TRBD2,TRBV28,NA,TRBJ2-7,TGTGCCAGCATCCCCGGGACTAGTAACTACGAGCAGTACTTC,CASIPGTSNYEQYF
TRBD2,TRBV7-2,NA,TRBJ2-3,TGTGCCAGCAGTCTGGTAGCGGGAGTGGCAGATACGCAGTATTTT,CASSLVAGVADTQYF
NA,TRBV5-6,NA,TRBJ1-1,TGTGCCAGCAGCCGGGGAACCTACCCCATGAACACTGAAGCTTTCTTT,CASSRGTYPMNTEAFF
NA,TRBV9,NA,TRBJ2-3,TGTGCCAGCAGCTCTTTCCCCTTCTCCTTCACAGATACGCAGTATTTT,CASSSFPFSFTDTQYF
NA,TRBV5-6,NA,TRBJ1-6,TGTGCCAGCAGCTTGGCCGGGACATTGACACCCCTCCACTTT,CASSLAGTLTPLHF
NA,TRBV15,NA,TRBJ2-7,TGTGCCACCAGCAGAGTAGGTGGTGAGGGAGATGAGCAGTACTTC,CATSRVGGEGDEQYF
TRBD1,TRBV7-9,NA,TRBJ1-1,TGTGCCAGCTGTCCCGGGACAGGGACGAACACTGAAGCTTTCTTT,CASCPGTGTNTEAFF
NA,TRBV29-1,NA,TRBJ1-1,TGCAGCGTCTTGGCGAACACTGAAGCTTTCTTT,CSVLANTEAFF
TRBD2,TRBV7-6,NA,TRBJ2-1,TGTGCCAGCAGCTTAGCGCTAGCGGGAGGGCCTGGTGAGCAGTTCTTC,CASSLALAGGPGEQFF
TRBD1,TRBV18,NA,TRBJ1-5,TGTGCCAGCTCACGGGGACAGGGGACTAATCAGCCCCAGCATTTT,CASSRGQGTNQPQHF
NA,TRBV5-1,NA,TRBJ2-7,TGCGCCAGCAGCCCCCCAGGGGTTAGCTCCTACGAGCAGTACTTC,CASSPPGVSSYEQYF
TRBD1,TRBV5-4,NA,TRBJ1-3,TGTGCCAGCAGCTTGCCAAGGGGGCATGTAAACACCATATATTTT,CASSLPRGHVNTIYF
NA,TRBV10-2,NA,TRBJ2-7,TGCGCCAGCAACTCGGGGGGCGGAGAGGACTACGAGCAGTACTTC,CASNSGGGEDYEQYF